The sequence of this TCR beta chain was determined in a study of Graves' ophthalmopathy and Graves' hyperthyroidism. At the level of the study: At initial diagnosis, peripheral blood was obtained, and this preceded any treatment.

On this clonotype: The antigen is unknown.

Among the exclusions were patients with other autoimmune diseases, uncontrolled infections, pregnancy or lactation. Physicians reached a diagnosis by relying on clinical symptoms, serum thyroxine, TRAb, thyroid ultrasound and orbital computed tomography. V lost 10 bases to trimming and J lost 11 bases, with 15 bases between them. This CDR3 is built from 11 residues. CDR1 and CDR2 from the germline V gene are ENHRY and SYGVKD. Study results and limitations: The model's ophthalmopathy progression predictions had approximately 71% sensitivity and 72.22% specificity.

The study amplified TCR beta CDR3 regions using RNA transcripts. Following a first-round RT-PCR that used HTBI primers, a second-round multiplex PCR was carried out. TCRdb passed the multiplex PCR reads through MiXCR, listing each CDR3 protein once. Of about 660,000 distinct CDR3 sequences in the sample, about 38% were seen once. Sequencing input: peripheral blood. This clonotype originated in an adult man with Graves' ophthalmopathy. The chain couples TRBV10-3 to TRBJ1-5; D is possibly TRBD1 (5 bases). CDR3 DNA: TGTGCCAGTGATGGACGGGGGACCCAGCATTTT. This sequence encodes CASDGRGTQHF.